This T cell receptor (beta chain) is drawn from a study of cytomegalovirus exposure and HLA in healthy donors. Primers: 60 Vbeta forward and 13 Jbeta reverse. TCRdb's copy holds only in-frame clones and misses some; the assay was immunoSEQ multiplex PCR. The data hold tens of thousands of clones, with roughly 88% observed a single time. Comments on this clone: Its antigen remains unidentified.

After removal of 5 bases from V and 6 bases from J, the junction contained 3 bases not matched to a gene. From germline, CDR1 is GTSNPN and CDR2 SVGIG (reference sequence). The CDR3 totals 12 residues. Study results and limitations: There were several of the most significant clusters that appeared linked to common viral pathogens in a later analysis. In a later analysis, V- and J-gene trimming of beta chains associated with a DCLRE1C missense variant, replicated independently.

The rearrangement uses TRBV30 and TRBJ2-1; 8 bases agree with TRBD2. This sequence originates from a man in his 70s in good health and CMV-seropositive. What was sequenced was PBMCs. The CDR3 DNA sequence: TGTGCCTGGGATGGACTAGCCAATGAGCAGTTCTTC. It encodes CAWDGLANEQFF.